This TCR beta chain comes out of a study of T cell changes during pregnancy in multiple sclerosis. Germline values: CDR1 LGHNA, CDR2 YSLEER. The CDR3 runs 15 residues. Trimming at V came to 4 bases and at J to 4 bases, leaving 1 base not matched to a gene. Profiling relied on immunoSEQ multiplex PCR, and the TCRdb table lists in-frame clones only, not all of them. The table includes 55,000 to 95,000 clones, roughly nine tenths detected once. The rearrangement uses TRBV4-3 and TRBJ2-3; 14 bases align to TRBD2. The clonotype was recovered from a female donor in good health, enrolled as a control in a pregnancy study. Sequenced here: peripheral blood, sampled in the second trimester of pregnancy. The DNA for the CDR3 is TGCGCCAGCAGCCCGACTAGCGGGGGGGCAGATACGCAGTATTTT. This codes for CASSPTSGGADTQYF.